The table lists the clone carrying this T cell receptor beta chain with a count of one. The antigen is undetermined. Naive CD8 cells lacked CD45RO, underwent positive selection for CCR7 and left out terminally differentiated effector memory CD45RA+ cells. The CDR3 is made up of 15 amino acids. V dropped 5 bases and J dropped 6; count of bases not matched to a gene: 4. The germline CDR1 and CDR2 sequences are SGHVS and FNYEAQ. TCRdb's table, derived via immunoSEQ multiplex PCR, lists solely in-frame clones and lacks some. The sample includes about 800,000 clones, around 96% of them seen just once. This sample is drawn from a study of shared clonotypes between healthy human individuals. Study outcomes and limitations: Naive CD4 clonotype sharing across several donors was about 5.3%.

The sample comprised naive CD8+ T cells sorted from blood. The TCR originated in a young man in good health. The chain combines TRBV7-6 with TRBJ2-2, with TRBD2 matching 12 bases. CDR3 sequence reads: CASSPRLAGAGELFF. Here the CDR3 DNA reads TGTGCCAGCAGCCCCAGACTAGCGGGAGCCGGGGAGCTGTTTTTT.